This T cell receptor beta chain derives from a study of T cells in Graves' hyperthyroidism and ophthalmopathy. Study-level points and caveats: Ophthalmopathy cases were set apart from stable hyperthyroidism by a 13 V-J model.

It was considered stable Graves' hyperthyroidism when ophthalmopathy did not progress within 18 months. With a duration under 2 months, the hyperthyroidism was newly diagnosed in patients aged 18 to 65. Together with thyroid ultrasound, orbital computed tomography, serum thyroxine and TRAb, clinical symptoms were used for diagnoses. TCR beta CDR3 sequences were amplified from RNA transcripts. RT-PCR in the first round (using the HTBI primer set) targeted the TCR CDR3. TCRdb re-called the multiplex PCR reads through MiXCR, storing one row per CDR3 protein. Altogether under 400,000 distinct CDR3 sequences are present, approximately 25% being singletons, with the ten largest covering around 79%. V was trimmed by 3 bases and J by 6 bases, leaving 18 bases between them. The CDR3 runs 15 residues. This clonotype has a count of ten or more. Its antigen is currently unknown.

The sample taken for sequencing was blood. This clonotype originated in a man in his fifties with Graves' hyperthyroidism. This sequence joins TRBV12-3 or TRBV12-4 and TRBJ2-7; perhaps TRBD1 as D (6 bases). The CDR3 bases are TGTGCCAGCAGTTTTAAGGCAGGGGAAAGGGGCGAGCAGTACTTC. This gives the protein CASSFKAGERGEQYF.